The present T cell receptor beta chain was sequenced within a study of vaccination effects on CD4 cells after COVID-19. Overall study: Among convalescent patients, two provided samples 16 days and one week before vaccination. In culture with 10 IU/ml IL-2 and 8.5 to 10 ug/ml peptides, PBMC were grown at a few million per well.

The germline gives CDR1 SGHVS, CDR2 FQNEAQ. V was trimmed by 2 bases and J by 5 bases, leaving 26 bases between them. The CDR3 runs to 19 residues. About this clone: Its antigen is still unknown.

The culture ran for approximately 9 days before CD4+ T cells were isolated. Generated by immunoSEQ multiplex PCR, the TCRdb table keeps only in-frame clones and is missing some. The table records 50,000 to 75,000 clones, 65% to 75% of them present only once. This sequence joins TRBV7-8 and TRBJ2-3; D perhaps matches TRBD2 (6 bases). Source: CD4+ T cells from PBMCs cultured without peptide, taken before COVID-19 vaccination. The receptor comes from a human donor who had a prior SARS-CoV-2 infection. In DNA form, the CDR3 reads TGTGCCAGCAGCTTAATATTCGTTTTGGCCGGGGGAAGGCGAGATACGCAGTATTTT. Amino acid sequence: CASSLIFVLAGGRRDTQYF. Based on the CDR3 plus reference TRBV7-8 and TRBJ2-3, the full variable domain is GAGVSQSPRYKVAKRGQDVALRCDPISGHVSLFWYQQALGQGPEFLTYFQNEAQLDKSGLPSDRFFAERPEGSVSTLKIQRTQQEDSAVYLCASSLIFVLAGGRRDTQYFGPGTRLTVL.